A single sample gave rise to the 4 T cell receptor beta chains below, sequenced in a study of T-cell reconstitution after alpha-beta-depleted transplantation in children. This sample's TCRbeta library carried unique molecular identifier barcodes. TCRdb re-analysed the PCR reads in MiXCR, keeping a single row per CDR3 protein. The profile shows hundreds of thousands of distinct CDR3 sequences, roughly a tenth of them singletons. The material was PBMCs from the stem cell graft donor, obtained from the stem cell graft. The receptors derive from a human donor who donated a stem cell graft to a child with acute lymphoblastic leukemia.

This clonotype occurred many times. The rearrangement joins TRBV27 to TRBJ2-7; tentative D call: TRBD2 (7 bases). The germline CDR1 and CDR2 sequences are MNHEY and SMNVEV (reference sequence). V was shortened by 2 bases and J by 6 bases, with 14 bases between the two germline ends. CDR3 length: 14 residues. CDR3 sequence: CASSLKGGSIEQYF. Here the CDR3 DNA reads TGTGCCAGCAGTTTAAAGGGGGGGTCAATCGAGCAGTACTTC.

This clonotype was detected a few times. The chain has TRBV20-1 and TRBJ1-1; no clear D gene. Germline V gene lookup returns CDR1 DFQATT and CDR2 SNEGSKA (reference sequence). Trimming removed 3 bases from V and 3 bases from J, with 14 bases in between. This CDR3 comprises 14 residues. The CDR3 spells CSAREDTADTEAFF. DNA of the CDR3: TGCAGTGCTAGGGAAGACACGGCGGACACTGAAGCTTTCTTT.

About this clonotype: A much larger clone lies a single base off, so this may be a read error. This chain links TRBV27 with TRBJ1-5; weak D call: TRBD1 (5 bases). Trimming removed 7 bases from V and 5 bases from J, with 15 bases in between. Germline values: CDR1 MNHEY, CDR2 SMNVEV (reference sequence). This CDR3 contains 14 residues. CDR3 DNA sequence: TGTGCCAGCATTTTCTCAACAGGATATCAGCCCCAGCATTTT. This encodes CASIFSTGYQPQHF.

This clonotype was seen repeatedly, ten times or more. The V gene is TRBV2, the J gene TRBJ2-2; no reliable D call. V was cut by 1 base and J by 7 bases, with 7 bases left in between. CDR1 and CDR2 from the germline V gene are SNHLY and FYNNEI. The CDR3 runs 13 residues. The CDR3 loop reads CASSEVVGGELFF. The CDR3 region has the DNA TGTGCCAGCAGTGAAGTTGTTGGCGGGGAGCTGTTTTTT.